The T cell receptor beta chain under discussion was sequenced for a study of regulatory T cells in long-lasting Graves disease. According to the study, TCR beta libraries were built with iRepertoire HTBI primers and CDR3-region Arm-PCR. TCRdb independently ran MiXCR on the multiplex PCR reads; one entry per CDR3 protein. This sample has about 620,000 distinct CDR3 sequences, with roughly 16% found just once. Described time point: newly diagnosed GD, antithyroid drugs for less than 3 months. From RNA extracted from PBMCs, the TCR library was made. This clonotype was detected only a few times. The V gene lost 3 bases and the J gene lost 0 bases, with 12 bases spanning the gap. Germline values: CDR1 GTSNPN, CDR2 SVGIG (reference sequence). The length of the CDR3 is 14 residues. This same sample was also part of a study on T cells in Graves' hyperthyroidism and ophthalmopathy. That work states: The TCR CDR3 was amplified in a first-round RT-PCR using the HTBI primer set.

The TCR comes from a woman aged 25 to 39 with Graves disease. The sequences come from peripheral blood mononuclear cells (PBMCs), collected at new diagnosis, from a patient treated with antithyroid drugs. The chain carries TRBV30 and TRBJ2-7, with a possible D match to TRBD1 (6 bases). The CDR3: CAWRDTGSSYEQYF. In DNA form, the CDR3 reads TGTGCCTGGAGAGACACAGGGAGCTCCTACGAGCAGTACTTC.